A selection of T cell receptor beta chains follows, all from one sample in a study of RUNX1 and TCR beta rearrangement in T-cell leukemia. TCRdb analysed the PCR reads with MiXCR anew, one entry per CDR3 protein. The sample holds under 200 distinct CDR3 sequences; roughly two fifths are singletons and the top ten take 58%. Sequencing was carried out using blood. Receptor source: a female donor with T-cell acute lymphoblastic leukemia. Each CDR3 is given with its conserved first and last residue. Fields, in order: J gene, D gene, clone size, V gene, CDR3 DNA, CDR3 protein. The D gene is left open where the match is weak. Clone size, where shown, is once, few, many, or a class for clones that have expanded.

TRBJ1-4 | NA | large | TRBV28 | TGTGCCAGCAGATACCAGGGCCCGGGTGAAAAACTGTTTTTT | CASRYQGPGEKLFF
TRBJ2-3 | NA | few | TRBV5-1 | TGCGCCAGCAGCCCCCTCCAGGGGAGCACAGATACGCAGTATTTT | CASSPLQGSTDTQYF
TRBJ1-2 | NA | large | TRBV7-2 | TGTGCCAGCACCCCGGGGGTCGGAAACCCTTATGGCTACACCTTC | CASTPGVGNPYGYTF
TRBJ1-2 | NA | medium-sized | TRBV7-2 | TGTGCCAGCAGCTCACCTATGATAAGGGCAGGCTCTAACTATGGCTACACCTTC | CASSSPMIRAGSNYGYTF
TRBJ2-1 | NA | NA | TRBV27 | TGTGCCAGCGCTACCGGAGGGCCCAATGAGCAGTTCTTC | CASATGGPNEQFF
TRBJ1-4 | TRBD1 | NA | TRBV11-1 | TGTGCCAGCAGCTCGACAGGGGCAACTAATGAAAAACTGTTTTTT | CASSSTGATNEKLFF
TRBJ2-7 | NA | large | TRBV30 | TGTGCCTGGAGTAGGGAGGTGACATCGAGGTCCTACGAGCAGTACTTC | CAWSREVTSRSYEQYF
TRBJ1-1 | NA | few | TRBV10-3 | TGTGCCATCAGTGAGTCGGACACTGAAGCTTTCTTT | CAISESDTEAFF